This paragraph reports one T cell receptor beta chain. Antigen specificity is unknown. Method: immunoSEQ multiplex PCR; TCRdb's copy keeps in-frame clones and lacks some. Of 150,000 to 200,000 clones in the sample, roughly 84% were seen once. Germline lookup yields CDR1 KGHSH and CDR2 LQKENI. Trimming removed 3 bases at V and 6 bases at J, with 11 bases between. There are 13 residues in the CDR3. The source of the sample is a study of cytomegalovirus exposure and HLA in healthy donors. Whole-study context: The approximately 670 first-cohort repertoires and the approximately 110 validation repertoires shared the same platform, a later analysis reported.

Findings and caveats of the study: According to the study, roughly 160 TCR beta chains were cytomegalovirus-associated.

The donors were members of the validation cohort, which comprised more than 90 subjects and was separate from the first cohort of several hundred subjects. Material: PBMCs. The source is a man aged 18 to 29 in good health and CMV-seropositive. V and J are TRBV18 and TRBJ1-2, with D possibly matching TRBD1 (5 bases). The CDR3 DNA reads as TGTGCCAGCTCACCGCAGGGTAATGATGGCTACACCTTC. This translates into CASSPQGNDGYTF.